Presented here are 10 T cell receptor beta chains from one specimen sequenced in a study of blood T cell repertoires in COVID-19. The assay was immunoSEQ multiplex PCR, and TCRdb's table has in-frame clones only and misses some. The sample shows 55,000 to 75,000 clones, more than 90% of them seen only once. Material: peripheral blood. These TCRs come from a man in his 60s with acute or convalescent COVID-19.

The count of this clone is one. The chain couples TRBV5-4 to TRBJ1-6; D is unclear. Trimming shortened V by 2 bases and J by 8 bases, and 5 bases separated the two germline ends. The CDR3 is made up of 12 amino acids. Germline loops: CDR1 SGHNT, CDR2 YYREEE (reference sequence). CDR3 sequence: CASSFGDSPLHF. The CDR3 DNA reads TGTGCCAGCAGCTTCGGAGATTCACCCCTCCACTTT.

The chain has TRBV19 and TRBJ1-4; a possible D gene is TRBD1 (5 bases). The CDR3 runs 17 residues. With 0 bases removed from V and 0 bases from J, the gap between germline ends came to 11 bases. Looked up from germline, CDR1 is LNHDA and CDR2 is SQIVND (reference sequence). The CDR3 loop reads CASSIDTGMATNEKLFF. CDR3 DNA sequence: TGTGCCAGTAGTATAGATACAGGAATGGCAACTAATGAAAAACTGTTTTTT.

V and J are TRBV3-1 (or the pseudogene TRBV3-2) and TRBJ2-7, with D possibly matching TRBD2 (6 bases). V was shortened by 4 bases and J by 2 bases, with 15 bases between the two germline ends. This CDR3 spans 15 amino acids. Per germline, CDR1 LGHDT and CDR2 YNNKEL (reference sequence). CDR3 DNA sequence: TGTGCCAGCAGCCGTAGCGGACCGTTCACCTACGAGCAGTACTTC. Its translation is CASSRSGPFTYEQYF.

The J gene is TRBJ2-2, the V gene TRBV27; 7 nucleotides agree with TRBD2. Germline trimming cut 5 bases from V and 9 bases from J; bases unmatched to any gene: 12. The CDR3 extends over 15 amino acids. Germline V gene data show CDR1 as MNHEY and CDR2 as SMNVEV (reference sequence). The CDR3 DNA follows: TGTGCCAGCAGTACCGGACTAGAAGATGTTCGGGAGCTGTTTTTT. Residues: CASSTGLEDVRELFF.

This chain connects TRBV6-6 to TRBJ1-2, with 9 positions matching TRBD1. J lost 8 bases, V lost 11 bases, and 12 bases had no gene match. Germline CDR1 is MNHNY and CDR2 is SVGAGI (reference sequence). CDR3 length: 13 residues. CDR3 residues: CAAGDRVLRGYTF. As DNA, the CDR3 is TGTGCCGCAGGGGACAGGGTGTTGAGAGGCTACACCTTC.

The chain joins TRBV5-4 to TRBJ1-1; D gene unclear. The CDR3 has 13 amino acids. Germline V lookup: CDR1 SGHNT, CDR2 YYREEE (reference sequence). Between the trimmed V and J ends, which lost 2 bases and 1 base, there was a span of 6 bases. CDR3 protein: CASSLTQNTEAFF. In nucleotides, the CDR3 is TGTGCCAGCAGCTTAACACAGAACACTGAAGCTTTCTTT.

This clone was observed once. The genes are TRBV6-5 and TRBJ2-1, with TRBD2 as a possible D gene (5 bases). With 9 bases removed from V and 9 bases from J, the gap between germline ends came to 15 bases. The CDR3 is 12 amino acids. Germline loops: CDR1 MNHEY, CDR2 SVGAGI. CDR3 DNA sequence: TGTGCCAGTACACTAGAAGCCGGTGAGCAGTTCTTC. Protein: CASTLEAGEQFF.

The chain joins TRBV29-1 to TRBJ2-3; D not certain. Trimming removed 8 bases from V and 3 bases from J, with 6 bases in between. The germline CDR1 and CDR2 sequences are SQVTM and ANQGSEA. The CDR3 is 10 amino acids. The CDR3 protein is CSPYTDTQYF. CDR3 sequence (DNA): TGCAGCCCTTATACAGATACGCAGTATTTT.

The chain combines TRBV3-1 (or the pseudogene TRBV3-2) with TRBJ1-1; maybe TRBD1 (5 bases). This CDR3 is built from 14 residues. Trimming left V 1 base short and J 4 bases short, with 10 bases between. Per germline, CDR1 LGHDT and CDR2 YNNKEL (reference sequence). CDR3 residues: CASSQVGGTTEAFF. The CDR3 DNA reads TGTGCCAGCAGCCAAGTGGGGGGTACCACTGAAGCTTTCTTT.

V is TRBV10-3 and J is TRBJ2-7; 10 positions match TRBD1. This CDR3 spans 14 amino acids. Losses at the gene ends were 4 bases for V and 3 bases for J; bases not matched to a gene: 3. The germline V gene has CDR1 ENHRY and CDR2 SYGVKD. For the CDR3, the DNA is TGTGCCATCAGTGGGGGACAGGGGAGCTACGAGCAGTACTTC. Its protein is CAISGGQGSYEQYF.